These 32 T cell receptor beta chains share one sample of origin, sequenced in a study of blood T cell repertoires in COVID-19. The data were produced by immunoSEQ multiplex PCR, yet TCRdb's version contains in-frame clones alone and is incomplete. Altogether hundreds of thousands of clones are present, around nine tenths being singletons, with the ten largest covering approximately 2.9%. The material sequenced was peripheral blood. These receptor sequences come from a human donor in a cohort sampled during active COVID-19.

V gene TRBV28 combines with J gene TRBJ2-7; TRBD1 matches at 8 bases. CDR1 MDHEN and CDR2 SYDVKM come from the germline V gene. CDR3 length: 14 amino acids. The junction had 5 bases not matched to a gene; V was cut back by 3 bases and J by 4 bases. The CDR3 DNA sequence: TGTGCCAGCAGTTTCCAGACAGGGGTGTACGAGCAGTACTTC. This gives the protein CASSFQTGVYEQYF.

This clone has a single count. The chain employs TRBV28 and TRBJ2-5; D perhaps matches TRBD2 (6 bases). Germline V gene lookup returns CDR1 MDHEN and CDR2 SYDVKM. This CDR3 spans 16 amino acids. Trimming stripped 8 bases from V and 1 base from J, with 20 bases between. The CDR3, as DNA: TGTGCCAGCCCGCCCCGGGGGTGGGCCTCCCAAGAGACCCAGTACTTC. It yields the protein CASPPRGWASQETQYF. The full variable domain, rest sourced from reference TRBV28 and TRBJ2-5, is DVKVTQSSRYLVKRTGEKVFLECVQDMDHENMFWYRQDPGLGLRLIYFSYDVKMKEKGDIPEGYSVSREKKERFSLILESASTNQTSMYLCASPPRGWASQETQYFGPGTRLLVL.

The DNA for the CDR3 is TGTGCCAGCAGCTCCGCCGGGACAGGGAAAAGAGGGGGCTACACCTTC. Amino acids: CASSSAGTGKRGGYTF. This rearrangement joins TRBV5-4 to TRBJ1-2; 9 bases agree with TRBD1. Germline V gene data show CDR1 as SGHNT and CDR2 as YYREEE (reference sequence). The trim removed 3 bases at V and 8 bases at J, leaving 14 bases unmatched. The CDR3 is 16 amino acids.

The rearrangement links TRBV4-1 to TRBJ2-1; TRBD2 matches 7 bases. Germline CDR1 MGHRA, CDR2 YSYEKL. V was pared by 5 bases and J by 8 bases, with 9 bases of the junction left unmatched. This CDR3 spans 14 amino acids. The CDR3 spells CASSYQWGRDEQFF. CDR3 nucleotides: TGCGCCAGCAGCTATCAATGGGGGAGGGATGAGCAGTTCTTC.

The CDR3 DNA follows: TGTGCCAGCAGCTTCGCGGGGGACCCCCCCTATGGCTACACCTTC. Encoded protein: CASSFAGDPPYGYTF. The V and J genes are TRBV11-1 and TRBJ1-2; possible D gene TRBD1, 5 bases. This CDR3 contains 15 residues. CDR1 is SGHAT, CDR2 FQDESV, per germline (reference sequence). Trimming shortened V by 3 bases and J by 4 bases, and 15 bases separated the two germline ends.

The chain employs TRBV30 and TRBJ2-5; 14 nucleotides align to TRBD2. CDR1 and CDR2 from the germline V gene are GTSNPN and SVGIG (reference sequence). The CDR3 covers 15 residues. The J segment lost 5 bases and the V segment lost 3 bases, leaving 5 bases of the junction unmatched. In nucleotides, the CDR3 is TGTGCCTGGAGCAGACTAGCGGGGGGGCGGGAGACCCAGTACTTC. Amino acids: CAWSRLAGGRETQYF. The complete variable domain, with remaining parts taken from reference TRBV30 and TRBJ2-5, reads SQTIHQWPATLVQPVGSPLSLECTVEGTSNPNLYWYRQAAGRGLQLLFYSVGIGQISSEVPQNLSASRPQDRQFILSSKKLLLSDSGFYLCAWSRLAGGRETQYFGPGTRLLVL.

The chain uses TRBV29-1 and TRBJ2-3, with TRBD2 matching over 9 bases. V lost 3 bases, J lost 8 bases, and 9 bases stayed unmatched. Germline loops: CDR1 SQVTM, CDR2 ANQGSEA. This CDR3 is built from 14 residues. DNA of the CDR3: TGCAGCGTTGAGAATGGCGGGGGGGCGGGTACGCAGTATTTT. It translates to CSVENGGGAGTQYF.

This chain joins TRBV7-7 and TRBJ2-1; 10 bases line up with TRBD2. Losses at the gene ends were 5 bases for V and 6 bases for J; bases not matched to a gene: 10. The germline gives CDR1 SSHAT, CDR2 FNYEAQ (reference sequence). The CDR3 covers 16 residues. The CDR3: CASSRNLAGEGNEQFF. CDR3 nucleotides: TGTGCCAGCAGCCGAAATCTAGCGGGAGAAGGCAATGAGCAGTTCTTC.

CDR3 protein: CASSKVGGFKRIDQPQHF. The CDR3 bases are TGTGCCAGCAGCAAAGTCGGGGGTTTTAAACGCATCGATCAGCCCCAGCATTTT. This rearrangement joins TRBV21-1 to TRBJ1-5. TRBV21-1 is labeled a pseudogene. The CDR3 spans 18 residues.

The DNA of the CDR3 is TGTGCCAGCAGCTCAGCAGATACGCAGTATTTT. This encodes CASSSADTQYF. The chain couples TRBV12-3 or TRBV12-4 to TRBJ2-3; no firm D call. V lost 6 bases and J lost 4, with 5 bases in between. The CDR3 runs to 11 residues.

The CDR3: CASSSSGRAYEQYF. CDR3 coding DNA: TGCGCCAGCAGTTCTAGCGGGAGGGCCTACGAGCAGTACTTC. V gene TRBV10-1 combines with J gene TRBJ2-7, with TRBD2 matching 12 bases. J lost 2 bases, V lost 5 bases, and 1 base had no gene match. CDR1 and CDR2 from the germline V gene are WNHNN and SYGVQD (reference sequence). The CDR3 runs to 14 residues.

The CDR3 reads CASSSSGSGRETQYF. CDR3 nucleotide sequence: TGTGCCAGCAGCTCTAGCGGGAGCGGAAGAGAGACCCAGTACTTC. The chain carries TRBV7-3 and TRBJ2-5, with TRBD2 identical over 10 bases. Germline assignment: CDR1 SGHTA and CDR2 FQGTGA. The CDR3 has 15 amino acids. V gave up 4 bases and J gave up 4 bases; unmatched junction bases: 6. The full variable domain, with the rest looked up from reference TRBV7-3 and TRBJ2-5, is GAGVSQTPSNKVTEKGKYVELRCDPISGHTALYWYRQSLGQGPEFLIYFQGTGAADDSGLPNDRFFAVRPEGSVSTLKIQRTERGDSAVYLCASSSSGSGRETQYFGPGTRLLVL.

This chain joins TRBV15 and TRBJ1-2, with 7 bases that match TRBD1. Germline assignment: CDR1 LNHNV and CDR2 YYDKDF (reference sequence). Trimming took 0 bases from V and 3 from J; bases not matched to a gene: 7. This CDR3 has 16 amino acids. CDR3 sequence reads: CATSRDLGQWHYGYTF. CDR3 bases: TGTGCCACCAGCAGAGACTTGGGACAGTGGCACTATGGCTACACCTTC.

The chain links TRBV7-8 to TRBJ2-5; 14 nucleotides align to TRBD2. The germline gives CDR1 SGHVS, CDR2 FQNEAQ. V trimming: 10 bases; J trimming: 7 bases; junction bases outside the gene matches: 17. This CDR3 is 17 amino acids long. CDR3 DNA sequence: TGTGCCATCCTACCCCCCGGACTAGCGGGGGGTGGTGCGACCCAGTACTTC. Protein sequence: CAILPPGLAGGGATQYF. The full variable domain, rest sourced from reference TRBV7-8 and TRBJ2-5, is GAGVSQSPRYKVAKRGQDVALRCDPISGHVSLFWYQQALGQGPEFLTYFQNEAQLDKSGLPSDRFFAERPEGSVSTLKIQRTQQEDSAVYLCAILPPGLAGGGATQYFGPGTRLLVL.

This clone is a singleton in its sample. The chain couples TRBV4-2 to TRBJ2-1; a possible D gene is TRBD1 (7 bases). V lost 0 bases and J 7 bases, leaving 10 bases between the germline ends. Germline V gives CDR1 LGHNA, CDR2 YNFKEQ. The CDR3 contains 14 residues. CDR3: CASSQDSGGNEQFF. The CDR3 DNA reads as TGTGCCAGCAGCCAAGATTCAGGGGGGAATGAGCAGTTCTTC.

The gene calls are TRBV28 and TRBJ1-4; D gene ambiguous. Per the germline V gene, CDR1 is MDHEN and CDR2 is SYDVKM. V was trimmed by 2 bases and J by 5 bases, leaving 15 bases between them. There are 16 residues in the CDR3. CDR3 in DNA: TGTGCCAGCAGTTTACTCCCGAAAAGCGGGAATGAAAAACTGTTTTTT. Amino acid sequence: CASSLLPKSGNEKLFF.

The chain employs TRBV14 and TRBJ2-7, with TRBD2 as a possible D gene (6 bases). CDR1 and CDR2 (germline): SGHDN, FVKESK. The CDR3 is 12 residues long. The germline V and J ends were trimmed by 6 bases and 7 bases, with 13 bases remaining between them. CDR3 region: CASSPRRGEQYF. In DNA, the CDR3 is TGTGCCAGCAGTCCTCGTCGGGGGGAGCAGTACTTC. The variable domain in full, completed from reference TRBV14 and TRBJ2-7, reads EAGVTQFPSHSVIEKGQTVTLRCDPISGHDNLYWYRRVMGKEIKFLLHFVKESKQDESGMPNNRFLAERTGGTYSTLKVQPAELEDSGVYFCASSPRRGEQYFGPGTRLTVT.

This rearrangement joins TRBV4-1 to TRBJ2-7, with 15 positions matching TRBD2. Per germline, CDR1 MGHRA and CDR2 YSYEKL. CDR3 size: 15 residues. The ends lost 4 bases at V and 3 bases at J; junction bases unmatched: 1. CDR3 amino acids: CASSPGLAGGYEQYF. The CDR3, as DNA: TGCGCCAGCAGCCCGGGACTAGCGGGGGGCTACGAGCAGTACTTC.

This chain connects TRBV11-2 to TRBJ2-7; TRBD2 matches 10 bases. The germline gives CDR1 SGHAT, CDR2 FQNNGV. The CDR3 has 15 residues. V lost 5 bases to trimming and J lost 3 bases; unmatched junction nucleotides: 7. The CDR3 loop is CASSPGPSGGYEQYF. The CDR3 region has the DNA TGTGCCAGCAGCCCGGGGCCTAGCGGGGGCTACGAGCAGTACTTC.

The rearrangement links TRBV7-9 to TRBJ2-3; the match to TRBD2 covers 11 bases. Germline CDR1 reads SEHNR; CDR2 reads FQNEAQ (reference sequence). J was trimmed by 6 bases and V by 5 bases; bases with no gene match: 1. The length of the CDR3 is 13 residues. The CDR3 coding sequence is TGTGCCAGCAGCACTAGCGGGAGCGATACGCAGTATTTT. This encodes CASSTSGSDTQYF.

CDR3 amino acids: CASSLGGQGQLYTF. CDR3 nucleotide sequence: TGTGCCAGCAGCTTAGGGGGACAGGGGCAGCTTTACACCTTC. The J gene is TRBJ1-2, the V gene TRBV7-2; 10 nucleotides match TRBD1. The germline CDR1 and CDR2 sequences are SGHTA and FQGNSA. The CDR3 loop spans 14 amino acids. The V gene end was trimmed by 1 base and the J gene end by 11 bases; junction bases not matched to a gene: 7.

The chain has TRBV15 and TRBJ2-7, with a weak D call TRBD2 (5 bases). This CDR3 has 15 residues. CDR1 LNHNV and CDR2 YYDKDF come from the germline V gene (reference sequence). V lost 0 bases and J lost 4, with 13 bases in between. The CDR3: CATSRDTGGGYEQYF. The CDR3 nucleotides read TGTGCCACCAGCAGAGATACGGGTGGAGGATACGAGCAGTACTTC.

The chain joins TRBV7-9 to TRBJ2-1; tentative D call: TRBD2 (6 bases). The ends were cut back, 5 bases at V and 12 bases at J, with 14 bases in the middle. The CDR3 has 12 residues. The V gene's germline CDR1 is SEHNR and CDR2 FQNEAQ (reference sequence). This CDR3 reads CASSQERVRQFF. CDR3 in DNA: TGTGCCAGCAGCCAAGAGCGGGTGAGGCAGTTCTTC.

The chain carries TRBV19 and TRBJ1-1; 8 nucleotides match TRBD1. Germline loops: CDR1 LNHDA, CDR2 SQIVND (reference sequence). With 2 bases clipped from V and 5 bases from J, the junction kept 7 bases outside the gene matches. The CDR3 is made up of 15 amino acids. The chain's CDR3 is CASSIRQGKRTEAFF. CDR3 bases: TGTGCCAGTAGTATACGACAGGGGAAGAGGACTGAAGCTTTCTTT.

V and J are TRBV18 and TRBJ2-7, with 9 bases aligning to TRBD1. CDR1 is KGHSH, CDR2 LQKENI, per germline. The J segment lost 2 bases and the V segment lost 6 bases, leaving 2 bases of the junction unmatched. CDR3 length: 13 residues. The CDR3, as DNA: TGTGCCAGCTCCGGGACAGGGCCCTACGAGCAGTACTTC. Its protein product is CASSGTGPYEQYF.

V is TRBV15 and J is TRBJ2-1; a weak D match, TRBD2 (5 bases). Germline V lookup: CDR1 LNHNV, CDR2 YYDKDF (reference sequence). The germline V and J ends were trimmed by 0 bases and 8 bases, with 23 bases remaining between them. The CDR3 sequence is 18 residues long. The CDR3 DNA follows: TGTGCCACCAGCAGAGACCGGGCCGGGGAAATAGGTAGTGATGAGCAGTTCTTC. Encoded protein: CATSRDRAGEIGSDEQFF.

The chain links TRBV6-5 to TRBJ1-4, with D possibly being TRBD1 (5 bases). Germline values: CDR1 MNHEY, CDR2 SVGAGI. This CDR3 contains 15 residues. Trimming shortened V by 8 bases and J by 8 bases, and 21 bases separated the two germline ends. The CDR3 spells CASGDYAISREKLFF. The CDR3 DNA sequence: TGTGCCAGCGGGGACTACGCCATTTCTCGGGAAAAACTGTTTTTT.

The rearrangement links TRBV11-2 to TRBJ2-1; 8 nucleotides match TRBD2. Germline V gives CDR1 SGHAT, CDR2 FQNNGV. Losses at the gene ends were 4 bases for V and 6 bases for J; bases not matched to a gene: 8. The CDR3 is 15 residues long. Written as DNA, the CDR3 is TGTGCCAGCAGCTACGGGATACGGGGGGGCAATGAGCAGTTCTTC. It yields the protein CASSYGIRGGNEQFF.

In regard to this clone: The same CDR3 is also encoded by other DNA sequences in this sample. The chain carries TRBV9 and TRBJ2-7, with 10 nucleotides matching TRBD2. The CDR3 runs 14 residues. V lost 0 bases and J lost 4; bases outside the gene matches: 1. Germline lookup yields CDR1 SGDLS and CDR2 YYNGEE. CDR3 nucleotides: TGTGCCAGCAGCGTAGGGACTAGCGGTTACGAGCAGTACTTC. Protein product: CASSVGTSGYEQYF.

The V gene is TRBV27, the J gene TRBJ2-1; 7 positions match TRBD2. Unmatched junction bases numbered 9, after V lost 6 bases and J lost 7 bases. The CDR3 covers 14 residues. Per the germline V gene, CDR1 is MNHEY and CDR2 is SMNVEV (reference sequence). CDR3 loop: CASRRREGWNEQFF. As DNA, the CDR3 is TGTGCCAGCAGGAGGAGGGAGGGGTGGAATGAGCAGTTCTTC.

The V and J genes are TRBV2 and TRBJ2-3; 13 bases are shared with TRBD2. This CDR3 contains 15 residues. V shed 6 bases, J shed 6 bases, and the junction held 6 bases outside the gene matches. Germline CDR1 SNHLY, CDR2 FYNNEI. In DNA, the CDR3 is TGTGCCAGCAGAGAGACTAGCGGGGGGAGTGATACGCAGTATTTT. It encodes CASRETSGGSDTQYF.

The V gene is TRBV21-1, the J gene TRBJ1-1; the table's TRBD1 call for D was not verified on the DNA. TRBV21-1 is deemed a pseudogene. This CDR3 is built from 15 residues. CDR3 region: CASSQQVWAATEAFF. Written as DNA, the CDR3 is TGTGCCAGCAGCCAGCAAGTCTGGGCAGCTACTGAAGCTTTCTTT.